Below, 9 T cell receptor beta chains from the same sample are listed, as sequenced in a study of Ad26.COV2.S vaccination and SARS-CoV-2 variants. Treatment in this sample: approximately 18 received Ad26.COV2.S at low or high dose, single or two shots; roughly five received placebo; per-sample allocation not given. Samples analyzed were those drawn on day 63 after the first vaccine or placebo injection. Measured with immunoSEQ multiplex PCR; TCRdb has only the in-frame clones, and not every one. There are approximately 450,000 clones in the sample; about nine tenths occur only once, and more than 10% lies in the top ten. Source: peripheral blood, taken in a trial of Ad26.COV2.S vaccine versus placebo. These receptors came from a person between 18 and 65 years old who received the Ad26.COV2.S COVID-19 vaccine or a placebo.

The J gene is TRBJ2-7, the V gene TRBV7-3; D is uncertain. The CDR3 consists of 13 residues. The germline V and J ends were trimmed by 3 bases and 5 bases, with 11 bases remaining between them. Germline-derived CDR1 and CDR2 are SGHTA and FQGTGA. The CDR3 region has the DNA TGTGCCAGCAGCTTTAAGGGTGGCAACGAGCAGTACTTC. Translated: CASSFKGGNEQYF.

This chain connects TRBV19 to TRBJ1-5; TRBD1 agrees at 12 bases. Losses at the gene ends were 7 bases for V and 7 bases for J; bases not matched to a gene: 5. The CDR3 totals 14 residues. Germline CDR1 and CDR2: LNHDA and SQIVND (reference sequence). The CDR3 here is CASNAGTGGQPQHF. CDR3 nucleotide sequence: TGTGCCAGTAACGCCGGGACAGGGGGCCAGCCCCAGCATTTT.

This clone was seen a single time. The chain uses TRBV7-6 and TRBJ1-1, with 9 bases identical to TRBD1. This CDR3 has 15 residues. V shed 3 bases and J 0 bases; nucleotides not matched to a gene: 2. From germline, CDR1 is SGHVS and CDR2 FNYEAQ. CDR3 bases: TGTGCCAGCAGCTTGGGGACAGGGATGAACACTGAAGCTTTCTTT. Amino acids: CASSLGTGMNTEAFF.

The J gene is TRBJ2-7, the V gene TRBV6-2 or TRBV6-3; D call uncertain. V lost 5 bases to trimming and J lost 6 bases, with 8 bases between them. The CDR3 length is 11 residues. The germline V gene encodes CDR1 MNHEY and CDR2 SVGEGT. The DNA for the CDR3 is TGTGCCAGCAGTAATATTCGCGAGCAGTACTTC. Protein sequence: CASSNIREQYF.

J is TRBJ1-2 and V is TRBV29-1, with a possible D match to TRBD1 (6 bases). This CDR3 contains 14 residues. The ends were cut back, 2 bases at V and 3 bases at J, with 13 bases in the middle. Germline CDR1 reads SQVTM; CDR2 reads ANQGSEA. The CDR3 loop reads CSVEKGEGDYGYTF. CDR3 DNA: TGCAGCGTTGAAAAGGGGGAGGGGGACTATGGCTACACCTTC.

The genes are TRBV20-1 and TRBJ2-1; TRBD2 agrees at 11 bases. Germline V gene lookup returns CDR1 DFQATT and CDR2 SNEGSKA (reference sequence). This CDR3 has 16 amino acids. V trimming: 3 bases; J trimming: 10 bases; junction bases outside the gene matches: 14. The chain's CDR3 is CSASDARTSGRSEQFF. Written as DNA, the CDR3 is TGCAGTGCTAGTGATGCTCGGACTAGCGGGCGCTCCGAGCAGTTCTTC.

CDR3 loop: CATSDPRTGGETQYF. CDR3 bases: TGTGCCACCAGTGATCCCCGGACAGGAGGGGAGACCCAGTACTTC. The chain combines TRBV24-1 with TRBJ2-5; D is possibly TRBD1 (7 bases). This CDR3 contains 15 residues. Germline CDR1 and CDR2: KGHDR and SFDVKD. Trimming removed 3 bases from V and 5 bases from J, with 15 bases in between.

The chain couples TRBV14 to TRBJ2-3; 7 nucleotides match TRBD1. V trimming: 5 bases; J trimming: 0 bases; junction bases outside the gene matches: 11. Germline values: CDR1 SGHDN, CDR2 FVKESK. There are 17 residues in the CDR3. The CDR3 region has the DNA TGTGCCAGCAGCTTGGACAGGATCGGGCCTAGCACAGATACGCAGTATTTT. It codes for CASSLDRIGPSTDTQYF.

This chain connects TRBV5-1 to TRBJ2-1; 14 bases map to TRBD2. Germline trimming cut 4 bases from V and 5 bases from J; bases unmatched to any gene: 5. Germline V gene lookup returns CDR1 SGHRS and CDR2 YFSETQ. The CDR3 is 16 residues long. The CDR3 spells CASSLGTSGSHNEQFF. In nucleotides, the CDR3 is TGCGCCAGCAGCCTAGGGACTAGCGGGAGTCACAATGAGCAGTTCTTC. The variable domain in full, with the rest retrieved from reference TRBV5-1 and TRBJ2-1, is KAGVTQTPRYLIKTRGQQVTLSCSPISGHRSVSWYQQTPGQGLQFLFEYFSETQRNKGNFPGRFSGRQFSNSRSEMNVSTLELGDSALYLCASSLGTSGSHNEQFFGPGTRLTVL.